Each of the 18 T cell receptor beta chains below was sequenced from the same sample in a study of early T cells in non-severe SARS-CoV-2 infection. TCRdb redid the calling of the 5' RACE reads with MiXCR, one entry per CDR3 protein. In the table there are tens of thousands of distinct CDR3 sequences, 10% of which are singletons. Sequences were derived from whole blood, sampled at baseline. The source is an adult who was a healthcare worker with PCR-confirmed SARS-CoV-2 infection or an uninfected control (not recorded which).

This clonotype was seen at least ten times. The chain combines TRBV11-2 with TRBJ1-5, with TRBD1 as a possible D gene (6 bases). Trimming stripped 5 bases from V and 2 bases from J, with 13 bases between. The germline gives CDR1 SGHAT, CDR2 FQNNGV. The CDR3 consists of 15 residues. CDR3 sequence (DNA): TGTGCCAGCAGCCTAGGACAGTTGGGCAATCAGCCCCAGCATTTT. Its translation: CASSLGQLGNQPQHF.

This clonotype was recorded many times. The V call is TRBV5-1, the J call TRBJ2-3; TRBD2 might be the D (6 bases). The length of the CDR3 is 16 residues. Germline lookup yields CDR1 SGHRS and CDR2 YFSETQ. Trimming removed 1 base at V and 0 bases at J, with 12 bases between. CDR3 nucleotides: TGCGCCAGCAGCTTGAAAAAAGGACTAAGCACAGATACGCAGTATTTT. Amino acids: CASSLKKGLSTDTQYF.

This chain links TRBV3-1 with TRBJ1-2; 7 nucleotides align to TRBD1. This CDR3 has 16 residues. Germline CDR1 and CDR2: LGHDT and YNNKEL (reference sequence). Trimming at V came to 4 bases and at J to 3 bases, leaving 11 bases not matched to a gene. This chain's CDR3 is CASSPGQVVIDYGYTF. DNA of the CDR3: TGTGCCAGCAGCCCCGGACAGGTCGTGATAGACTATGGCTACACCTTC.

The V gene is TRBV12-3 or TRBV12-4, the J gene TRBJ2-7, with D tentatively TRBD1 (6 bases). With 5 bases removed from V and 2 bases from J, the gap between germline ends came to 13 bases. The CDR3 extends over 14 amino acids. CDR3 region: CASSEGQIPYEQYF. DNA for the CDR3: TGTGCCAGCAGTGAAGGACAGATCCCCTACGAGCAGTACTTC.

This clonotype was detected ten times or more. The chain recombines TRBV29-1 with TRBJ2-5; D is perhaps TRBD1 or TRBD2 (6 bases each). This CDR3 is built from 15 residues. V shed 7 bases and J shed 2 bases, with 20 bases lying between them. The V gene's germline CDR1 is SQVTM and CDR2 ANQGSEA. CDR3 region: CSAYSWTGAQETQYF. CDR3 DNA: TGCAGCGCCTATTCTTGGACGGGGGCTCAAGAGACCCAGTACTTC.

The chain carries TRBV7-2 and TRBJ2-7, with 11 bases fitting TRBD2. The CDR3 totals 13 residues. The V gene's germline CDR1 is SGHTA and CDR2 FQGNSA. Trimming removed 6 bases from V and 7 bases from J; junction bases left unmatched: 5. The chain's CDR3 is CASSNRLAGEQYF. In DNA form, the CDR3 reads TGTGCCAGCAGTAACCGACTAGCGGGAGAGCAGTACTTC.

This clonotype came up many times. V usage is TRBV9 and J usage is TRBJ2-1; D may match TRBD1 or TRBD2 (5 bases each). Between the trimmed V and J ends, which lost 0 bases and 10 bases, there was a span of 14 bases. There are 14 residues in the CDR3. Germline assignment: CDR1 SGDLS and CDR2 YYNGEE. The CDR3 spells CASSVAGAPGEQFF. The CDR3 DNA is TGTGCCAGCAGCGTAGCCGGGGCGCCGGGAGAGCAGTTCTTC.

This clonotype was seen a handful of times. For the CDR3, the DNA is TGTGCCAGCAGCGCGACAGGGGCCGGTACCTTGAACACTGAAGCTTTCTTT. Protein sequence: CASSATGAGTLNTEAFF. V is TRBV5-5 and J is TRBJ1-1, with 8 bases matching TRBD1. V lost 4 bases and J lost 0; bases outside the gene matches: 11. This CDR3 spans 17 amino acids. Germline-derived CDR1 and CDR2 are SGHKS and YYEKEE (reference sequence). Variable domain in full (rest from reference TRBV5-5 and TRBJ1-1): DAGVTQSPTHLIKTRGQQVTLRCSPISGHKSVSWYQQVLGQGPQFIFQYYEKEERGRGNFPDRFSARQFPNYSSELNVNALLLGDSALYLCASSATGAGTLNTEAFFGQGTRLTVV.

The rearrangement joins TRBV5-5 to TRBJ1-5; TRBD1 agrees at 12 bases. CDR1 and CDR2 (germline): SGHKS, YYEKEE (reference sequence). This CDR3 has 17 amino acids. The V gene end was trimmed by 4 bases and the J gene end by 1 base; junction bases not matched to a gene: 6. In DNA form, the CDR3 reads TGTGCCAGCAGCAAGGGACAGGGGGCGGGGAGCAATCAGCCCCAGCATTTT. Protein product: CASSKGQGAGSNQPQHF.

As for this clonotype: Relative to the germline gene, one junction end is altered; a read error may explain this. This rearrangement joins TRBV20-1 to TRBJ2-5, with a possible D match to TRBD2 (6 bases). Germline CDR1 DFQATT, CDR2 SNEGSKA (reference sequence). The CDR3 consists of 13 residues. The CDR3 sequence: CSARPTSQEAQYF. CDR3 DNA sequence: TGCAGTGCTAGACCTACTAGCCAAGAGGCCCAGTACTTC.

The chain joins TRBV7-9 to TRBJ2-1, with 8 bases matching TRBD2. Germline assignment: CDR1 SEHNR and CDR2 FQNEAQ (reference sequence). The CDR3 runs to 15 residues. With V trimmed by 2 bases and J by 4 bases, 4 bases remained unmatched. The CDR3 reads CASSLSLAGYNEQFF. In DNA, the CDR3 is TGTGCCAGCAGCTTAAGCCTAGCGGGTTACAATGAGCAGTTCTTC.

J is TRBJ2-7 and V is TRBV12-3 or TRBV12-4; D unresolved. V lost 3 bases to trimming and J lost 2 bases, with 8 bases between them. The CDR3 has 13 amino acids. The CDR3, as DNA: TGTGCCAGCAGTTTTGGCCGGACCTACGAGCAGTACTTC. Its protein product is CASSFGRTYEQYF.

This clonotype occurred many times. The J gene is TRBJ1-1, the V gene TRBV7-9; TRBD1 agrees at 9 bases. After removal of 1 base from V and 6 bases from J, the junction contained 3 bases not matched to a gene. The CDR3 is 14 amino acids. CDR1 and CDR2 from the germline V gene are SEHNR and FQNEAQ (reference sequence). CDR3 loop: CASSLVGQGAEAFF. The CDR3 nucleotides read TGTGCCAGCAGCTTAGTGGGACAGGGCGCTGAAGCTTTCTTT.

The CDR3 spells CASSPGGGAGTDTQYF. The CDR3 region has the DNA TGTGCCAGCTCACCGGGCGGGGGGGCCGGCACAGATACGCAGTATTTT. The rearrangement links TRBV18 to TRBJ2-3; 9 bases are a match to TRBD2. Per germline, CDR1 KGHSH and CDR2 LQKENI. V dropped 3 bases and J dropped 1; count of bases not matched to a gene: 5. The CDR3 length is 16 residues.

In its sample, this clonotype was seen many times. The J gene is TRBJ2-1, the V gene TRBV6-6, with no clear D. CDR3 size: 17 residues. Trimming took off 6 bases at V and 7 bases at J, with 25 bases between the two ends. The germline V gene encodes CDR1 MNHNY and CDR2 SVGAGI (reference sequence). The CDR3 DNA sequence: TGTGCCAGCAGGCCCACCACGATGAAGGGATTGGGGAATGAGCAGTTCTTC. It translates to CASRPTTMKGLGNEQFF.

In its sample, this clonotype was seen many times. This chain uses TRBV9 with TRBJ2-7, with TRBD1 identical over 7 bases. This CDR3 spans 15 amino acids. CDR1 and CDR2 (germline): SGDLS, YYNGEE. V was clipped by 0 bases and J by 4 bases; unmatched bases: 7. CDR3 sequence (DNA): TGTGCCAGCAGCGTAGGATCAGGGGGATCGTACGAGCAGTACTTC. Translation: CASSVGSGGSYEQYF.

This clonotype occurred a few times. The rearrangement links TRBV4-1 to TRBJ1-2, with D perhaps matching TRBD1 (5 bases). The germline CDR1 and CDR2 sequences are MGHRA and YSYEKL. Trimming left V 0 bases short and J 3 bases short, with 11 bases between. The CDR3 consists of 15 residues. The CDR3 protein is CASSQDDSKDYGYTF. CDR3 sequence (DNA): TGCGCCAGCAGCCAAGATGACAGCAAGGACTATGGCTACACCTTC.

The chain has TRBV2 and TRBJ2-5; possibly TRBD2 for D (5 bases). The CDR3 has 11 residues. Germline V lookup: CDR1 SNHLY, CDR2 FYNNEI. Trimming pared 6 bases from V and 5 bases from J, leaving 7 bases between. The CDR3 here is CASSGGETQYF. DNA of the CDR3: TGTGCCAGCAGCGGAGGCGAGACCCAGTACTTC. Full variable domain (rest looked up from reference TRBV2 and TRBJ2-5): EPEVTQTPSHQVTQMGQEVILRCVPISNHLYFYWYRQILGQKVEFLVSFYNNEISEKSEIFDDQFSVERPDGSNFTLKIRSTKLEDSAMYFCASSGGETQYFGPGTRLLVL.